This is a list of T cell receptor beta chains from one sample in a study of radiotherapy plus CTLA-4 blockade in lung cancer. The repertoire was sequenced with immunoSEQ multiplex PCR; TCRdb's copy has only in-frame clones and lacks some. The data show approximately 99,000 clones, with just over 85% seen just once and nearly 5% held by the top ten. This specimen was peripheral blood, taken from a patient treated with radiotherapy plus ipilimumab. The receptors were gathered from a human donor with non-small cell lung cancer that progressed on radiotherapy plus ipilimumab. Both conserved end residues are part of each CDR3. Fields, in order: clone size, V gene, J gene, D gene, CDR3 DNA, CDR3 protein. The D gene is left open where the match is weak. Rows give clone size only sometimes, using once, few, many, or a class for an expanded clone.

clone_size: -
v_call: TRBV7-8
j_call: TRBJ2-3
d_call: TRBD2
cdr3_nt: TGTGCCAGCAGCTTAGCCTCCGGGACTAGCTCTCGCACAGGTACGCAGTATTTT
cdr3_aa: CASSLASGTSSRTGTQYF

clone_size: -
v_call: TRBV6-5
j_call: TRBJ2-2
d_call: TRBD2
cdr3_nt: TGTGCCAGCAAGGGGACGGGAGGATTCGGGGAGCTGTTTTTT
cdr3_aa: CASKGTGGFGELFF

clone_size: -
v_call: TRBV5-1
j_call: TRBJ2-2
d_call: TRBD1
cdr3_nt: TGCGCCAGCACCCGACAGGGTCTTAATGCCGGGGAGCTGTTTTTT
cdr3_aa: CASTRQGLNAGELFF

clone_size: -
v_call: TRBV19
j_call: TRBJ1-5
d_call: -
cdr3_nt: TGTGCCAGTAGTAACGACGGTAGCAATCAGCCCCAGCATTTT
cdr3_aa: CASSNDGSNQPQHF

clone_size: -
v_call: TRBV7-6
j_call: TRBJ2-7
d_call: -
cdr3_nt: TGTGCCAGCAGCTTAGGGGTCGGGGTCTCGAGCTCCTACGAGCAGTACTTC
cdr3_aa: CASSLGVGVSSSYEQYF

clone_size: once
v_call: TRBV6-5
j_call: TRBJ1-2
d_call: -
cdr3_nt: TGTGCCAGCAGCTCCGTAGGGACGACAAAGTATGGCTACACCTTC
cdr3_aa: CASSSVGTTKYGYTF

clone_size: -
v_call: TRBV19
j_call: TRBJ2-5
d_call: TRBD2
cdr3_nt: TGTGCCAGTACGCCGACTAGCGGGGTAGAGACCCAGTACTTC
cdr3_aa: CASTPTSGVETQYF

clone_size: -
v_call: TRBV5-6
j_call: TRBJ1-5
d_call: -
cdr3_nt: TGTGCCAGCAGCTCAGGGAATAGCAATCAGCCCCAGCATTTT
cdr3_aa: CASSSGNSNQPQHF

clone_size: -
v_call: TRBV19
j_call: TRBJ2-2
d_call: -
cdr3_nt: TGTGCCAGTAGTATAGGGGAGGCGGGCCGTCTTCAGCTGTTTTTT
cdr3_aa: CASSIGEAGRLQLFF

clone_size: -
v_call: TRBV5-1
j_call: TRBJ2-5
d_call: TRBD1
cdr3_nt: TGCGCCAGCAGCCTGACAGGGAAGGGGTCGGAGACCCAGTACTTC
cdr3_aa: CASSLTGKGSETQYF

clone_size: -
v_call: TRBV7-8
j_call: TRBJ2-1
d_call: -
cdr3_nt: TGTGCCAGCAGCTTAGCGATGATGGATGAGCAGTTCTTC
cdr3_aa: CASSLAMMDEQFF

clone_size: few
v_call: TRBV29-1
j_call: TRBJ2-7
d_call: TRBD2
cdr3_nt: TGCAGCGCCGTGTACGAGCGGGATCACTCCTACGAGCAGTACTTC
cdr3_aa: CSAVYERDHSYEQYF

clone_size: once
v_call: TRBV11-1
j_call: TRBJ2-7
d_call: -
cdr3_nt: TGTGCCAGCGGACGGGGCCGATCCTACGAGCAGTACTTC
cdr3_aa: CASGRGRSYEQYF

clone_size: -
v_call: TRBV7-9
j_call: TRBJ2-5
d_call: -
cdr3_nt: TGTGCCAGCAGGCCCGCCCTGGGGGAGACCCAGTACTTC
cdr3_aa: CASRPALGETQYF

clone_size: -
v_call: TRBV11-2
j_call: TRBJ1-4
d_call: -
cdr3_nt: TGTGCCAGCAGCGTAGACCGCGTTAATGAAAAACTGTTTTTT
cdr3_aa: CASSVDRVNEKLFF

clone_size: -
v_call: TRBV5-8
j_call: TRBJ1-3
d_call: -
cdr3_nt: TGTGCCAGCAGCTTCTCGTCCCTGAGCTCTGGAAACACCATATATTTT
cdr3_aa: CASSFSSLSSGNTIYF

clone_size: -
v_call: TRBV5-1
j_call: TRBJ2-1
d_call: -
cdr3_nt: TGCGCCAGCAGCTTGGCAACAGGACGGGTCAATGAGCAGTTCTTC
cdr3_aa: CASSLATGRVNEQFF

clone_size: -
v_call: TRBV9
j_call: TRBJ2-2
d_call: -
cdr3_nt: TGTGCCAGCAGAGCGAACACCGGGGAGCTGTTTTTT
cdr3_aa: CASRANTGELFF

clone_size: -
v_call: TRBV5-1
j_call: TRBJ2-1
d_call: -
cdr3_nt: TGCGCCAGCAGCTTGACCGTGGGGAACAATGAGCAGTTCTTC
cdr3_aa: CASSLTVGNNEQFF

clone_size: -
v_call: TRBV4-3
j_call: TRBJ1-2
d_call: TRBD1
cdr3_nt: TGCGCCAGCAGCCAGCCCAGGGACAGGGGGGGCTACACCTTC
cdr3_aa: CASSQPRDRGGYTF

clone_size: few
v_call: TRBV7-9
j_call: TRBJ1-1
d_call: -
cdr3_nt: TGTGCCAGCAGGAACGAGGGGCCGGTAGCTTTCTTT
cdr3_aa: CASRNEGPVAFF

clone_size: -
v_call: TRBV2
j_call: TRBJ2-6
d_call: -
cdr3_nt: TGTGCCAGCAAGGGGGTGCGGTCTGGGGCCAACGTCCTGACTTTC
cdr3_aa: CASKGVRSGANVLTF

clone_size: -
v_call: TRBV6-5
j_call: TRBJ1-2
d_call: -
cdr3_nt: TGTGCCAGCAGTTACCGCTCGGCGGGCACGGTTTATGGCTACACCTTC
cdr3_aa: CASSYRSAGTVYGYTF

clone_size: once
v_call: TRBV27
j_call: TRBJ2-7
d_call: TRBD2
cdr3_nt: TGTGCCAGCAGTAAGACGGGACTAGCGACCTACGAGCAGTACTTC
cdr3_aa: CASSKTGLATYEQYF

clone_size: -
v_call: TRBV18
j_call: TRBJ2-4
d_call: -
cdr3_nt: TGTGCCAGCTCACCACTCAGGGGAACCGGCCAGATAGCCAAAAACATTCAGTACTTC
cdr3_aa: CASSPLRGTGQIAKNIQYF

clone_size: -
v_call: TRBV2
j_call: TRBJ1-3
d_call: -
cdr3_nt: TGTGCCAGCAGTGACATTAACCTCGGGGGAAACACCATATATTTT
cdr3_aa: CASSDINLGGNTIYF

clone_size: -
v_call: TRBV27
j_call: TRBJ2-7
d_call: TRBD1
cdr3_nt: TGTGCCAGCAGTTTCCGCCCCCCCACAGGGGGTGGAAAATACGAGCAGTACTTC
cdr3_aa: CASSFRPPTGGGKYEQYF

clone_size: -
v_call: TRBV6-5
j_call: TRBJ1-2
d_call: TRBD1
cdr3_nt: TGTGCCAGCAACCCAGGGGGGGGTGGCTACACCTTC
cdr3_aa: CASNPGGGGYTF

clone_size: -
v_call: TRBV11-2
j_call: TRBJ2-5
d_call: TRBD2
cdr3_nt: TGTGCCAGCAGCGGACGTCCGACTAGCGGGTACCAAGAGACCCAGTACTTC
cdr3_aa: CASSGRPTSGYQETQYF

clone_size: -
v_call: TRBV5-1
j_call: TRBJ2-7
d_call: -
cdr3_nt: TGCGCCAGCAGCTTATTACTAGATGCCGAGCAGTACTTC
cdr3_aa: CASSLLLDAEQYF

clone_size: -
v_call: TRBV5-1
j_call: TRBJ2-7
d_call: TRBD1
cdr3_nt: TGCGCCAGCAGCCCAGGACAGGGGGCTGGGAGTAACGAGCAGTACTTC
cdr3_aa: CASSPGQGAGSNEQYF

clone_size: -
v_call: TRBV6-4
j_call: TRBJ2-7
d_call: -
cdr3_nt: TGTGCCAGCAGTCCCACGGGGGCGCTTGGCGAGCAGTACTTC
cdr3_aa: CASSPTGALGEQYF

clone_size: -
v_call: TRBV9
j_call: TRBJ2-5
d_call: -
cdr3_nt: TGTGCCAGCAGCCCCATACAGGGAGAGGTGGAGACCCAGTACTTC
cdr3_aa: CASSPIQGEVETQYF

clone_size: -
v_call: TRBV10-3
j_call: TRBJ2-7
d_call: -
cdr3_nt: TGTGCCATCAGTGGGGTAGAGGGATGGGACGAGCAGTACTTC
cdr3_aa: CAISGVEGWDEQYF

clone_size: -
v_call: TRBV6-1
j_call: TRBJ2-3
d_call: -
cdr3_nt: TGTGCCAGCAGTGAATTGGCAGGGACCGCAGATACGCAGTATTTT
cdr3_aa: CASSELAGTADTQYF

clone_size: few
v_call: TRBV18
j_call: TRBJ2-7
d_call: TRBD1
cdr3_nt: TGTGCCAGCTCACCGGAGGGACAGGGCTACGAGCAGTACTTC
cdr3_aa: CASSPEGQGYEQYF

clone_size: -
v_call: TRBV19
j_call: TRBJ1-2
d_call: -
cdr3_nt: TGTGCCAGTAAAACGGGACCGCCTAACTATGGCTACACCTTC
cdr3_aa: CASKTGPPNYGYTF

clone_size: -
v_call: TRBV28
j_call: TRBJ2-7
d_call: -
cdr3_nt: TGTGCCAGCAGTTTACGGTTCTACGAGCAGTACTTC
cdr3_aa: CASSLRFYEQYF

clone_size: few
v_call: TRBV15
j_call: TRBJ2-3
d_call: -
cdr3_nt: TGTGCCACCAGCAGGCAGGGGTTCACAGATACGCAGTATTTT
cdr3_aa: CATSRQGFTDTQYF

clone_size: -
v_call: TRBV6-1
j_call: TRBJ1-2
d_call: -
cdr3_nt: TGTGCCAGCAGTGAAGCCAGATCCTATGGCTACACCTTC
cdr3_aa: CASSEARSYGYTF

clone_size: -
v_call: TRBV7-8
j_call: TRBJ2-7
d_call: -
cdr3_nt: TGTGCCAGCAGCTTTGGGCTAGGGACCTACGAGCAGTACTTC
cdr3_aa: CASSFGLGTYEQYF